This T cell receptor beta chain was recovered during a study of shared clonotypes between healthy human individuals (dated by TCRdb to about 2020). Some background on the complete study: A few men and two women, aged 18 to 49 years, made up the cohort. For each donor, CD4 naive and CD4 memory were each given three plates, CD8 naive was given two plates, and CD8 memory was given one plate. Blood TCR repertoires of 5 or 6 healthy adults were deeply sequenced to estimate repertoire size and the extent of clonotype sharing between individuals. To increase sequencing depth and limit assay-specific biases, TCR repertoire library preparation and sequencing were carried out by different laboratories using diverse techniques. Leukapheresis yielded between about 0.8 and 8.9 billion PBMCs per donor. The paper as a whole reports these results and caveats: Across a few donors, approximately 5% of naive CD4, approximately 3.5% of naive CD8, around 2.1% of memory CD4, and roughly 0.41% of memory CD8 clonotypes were shared. Even with the large sequencing depth, rarefaction of the sorted-subset datasets indicated that sequencing was incomplete. Compared with non-shared clonotypes, the clonotypes found in all four sorted-subset donors had higher generation probabilities. Sampling was limited to blood, and TCR repertoires in tissue likely differ from TCR repertoires in blood. Pairwise subsampling indicated that sequencing depth was expected to affect the degree of clonotype sharing among donors. The small number of donors limited the genetic and exposure-history diversity represented. Naive subsets generally had larger estimated clonotype richness than memory subsets.

CD8 naive samples consisted of CD45RO-negative cells that were positively selected for CCR7, yielding a CD45RA+CCR7+ population without TemRA cells. The donors were healthy, HIV-negative adults with no recently reported acute infections or vaccinations. Every donor was a Caucasian adult residing in Nashville, Tennessee, USA. Blood was obtained by leukapheresis, after which PBMCs were separated by Ficoll-Histopaque density gradient centrifugation and cryopreserved in liquid nitrogen vapor phase. Analytical flow cytometry was used to check the purity and quantity of each magnetically sorted T cell population. From each sorted fraction, genomic DNA was isolated and quantified by UV absorbance on a Nanodrop 2000c. Using the deep immunoSEQ assay, multiplex PCR amplified TCR CDR3 regions from genomic DNA. Extracted genomic DNA from each cell subset was spread evenly across all wells of several immunoSEQ 96-well plates, with each plate serving as a replicate. For sorted subsets, 150 to 250 ng genomic DNA, equal to tens of thousands of T cell genomes, was loaded into each replicate PCR. Purified libraries were measured with a Qubit 3.0 fluorometer, size-checked on a Bioanalyzer 2100, and measured again with the KAPA Library Quantification kit. Every immunoSEQ 96-well plate was sequenced on a separate single-read 150-cycle Illumina NextSeq 550 flow cell. As for how the authors treated the data: Because only junctional sequences without quality scores were contained in the immunoSEQ output, filtering matching that applied to full-length reads could not be performed. To assign V/J genes and CDR3, sequences were annotated against IMGT germline references using PyIR, a Python wrapper for IgBLAST v1.9. Reads were removed for weak V/J assignments (E-value above 1e-6), missing CDR3, stop codons, out-of-frame junctions, or ambiguous translated residues. V3J clonotypes were defined by identical inferred V gene, J gene, and CDR3 amino acid sequence. Percentage overlap between repertoires was calculated by dividing the number of shared unique clonotypes by the size of the smaller repertoire. Repertoire richness was assessed with RTK rarefaction, the Chao1 estimator, and Recon v2.1 estimates of unobserved clonotypes. Generation probabilities were computed with OLGA for all TCRbeta clonotypes obtained by the gDNA method from several donors. In TCRdb, the immuneACCESS table is reduced to in-frame sequences with V and J assigned. These tables do not hold every clone; where another copy was compared, an unresolved V gene accounts for under half, and the others remain unexplained. The V and J calls and clone size were taken over from that table, and D and trimming were inferred from the DNA. The sample has roughly 2,000,000 clones on record, around 93% of them singletons. The top ten constitute around 1.8% of the sample.

At the junction V is shortened by 4 bases and J by 2 bases; bases outside the gene matches: 9. For CDR1 and CDR2, the germline V gene lists SGDLS and YYNGEE. The cysteine opens and the phenylalanine closes a CDR3 of 15 amino acids. Just CDR3 DNA is preserved here, 45 bases in frame from base 1. For this clone: Its recognized antigen is unknown. No clone much larger than this one lies a single base away; base qualities are absent.

This TCR was recovered from a man aged 18 to 30 in good health. Some clones in this sample may be carry-over from other donors' samples. The V gene is TRBV9 and the J gene is TRBJ2-7, with 7 bases aligning to TRBD2. The specimen was naive CD8+ T cells from PBMCs. Interpreted using the paper, the cell subset or site label stands for: CD45RA+CCR7+. The CDR3 amino acid sequence is: CASSSGGGSAYEQYF. The DNA reads TGTGCCAGCAGCTCCGGGGGAGGGTCCGCCTACGAGCAGTACTTC.